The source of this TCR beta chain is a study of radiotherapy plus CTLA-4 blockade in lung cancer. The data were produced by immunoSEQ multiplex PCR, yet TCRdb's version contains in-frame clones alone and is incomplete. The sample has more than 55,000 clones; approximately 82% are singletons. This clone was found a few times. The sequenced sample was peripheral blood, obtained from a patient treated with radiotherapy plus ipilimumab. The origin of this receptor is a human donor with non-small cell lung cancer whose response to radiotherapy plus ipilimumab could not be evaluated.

CDR3 loop: CASSLGQGVLEGYTF. CDR3 nucleotides: TGTGCCAGCAGCTTGGGACAGGGGGTGTTAGAAGGCTACACCTTC. The V call is TRBV5-6, the J call TRBJ1-2; 9 positions match TRBD1. V lost 0 bases, J lost 8 bases, and 8 bases stayed unmatched. The CDR3 contains 15 residues. From germline, CDR1 is SGHDT and CDR2 YYEEEE.